This T cell receptor (beta chain) was sequenced during a study of cytomegalovirus exposure and HLA in healthy donors. In the study overall: About 85 million unique TCRs from HLA-typed donors were held in an early release of data.

PCR employed 60 Vbeta and 13 Jbeta primers. Sequencing was performed with immunoSEQ multiplex PCR; in TCRdb, only in-frame clones are kept and a portion is missing. The data show more than 150,000 clones, about 77% seen once. Sequencing used PBMCs. The clonotype comes from a woman in her twenties or thirties in good health and CMV-seropositive.

CDR3 bases: TGTGCCAGCGCCAGAGGGAGTAGCACAGATACGCAGTATTTT. It encodes CASARGSSTDTQYF. The V call is TRBV2, the J call TRBJ2-3; possible D gene TRBD2, 5 bases. The CDR3 spans 14 residues. Germline V gene lookup returns CDR1 SNHLY and CDR2 FYNNEI. Trimming stripped 8 bases from V and 0 bases from J, with 12 bases between.